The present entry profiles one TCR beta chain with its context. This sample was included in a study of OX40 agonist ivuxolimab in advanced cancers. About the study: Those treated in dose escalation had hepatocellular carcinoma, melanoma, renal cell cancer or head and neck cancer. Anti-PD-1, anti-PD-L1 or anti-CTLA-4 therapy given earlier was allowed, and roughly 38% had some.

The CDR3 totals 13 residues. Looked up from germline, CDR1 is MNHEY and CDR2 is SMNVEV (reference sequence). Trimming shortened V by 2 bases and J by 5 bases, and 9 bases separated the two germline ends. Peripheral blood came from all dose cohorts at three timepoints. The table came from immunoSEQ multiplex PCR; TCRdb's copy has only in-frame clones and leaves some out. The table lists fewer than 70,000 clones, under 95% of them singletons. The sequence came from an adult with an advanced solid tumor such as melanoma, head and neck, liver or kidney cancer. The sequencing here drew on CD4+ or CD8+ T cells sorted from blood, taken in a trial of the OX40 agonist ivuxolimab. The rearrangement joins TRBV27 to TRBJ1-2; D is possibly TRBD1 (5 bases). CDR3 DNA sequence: TGTGCCAGCAGTTTAACAGGCGGGTATGGCTACACCTTC. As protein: CASSLTGGYGYTF.